These T cell receptor beta chains were read from a single sample in a study of T cells after yellow fever vaccination. TCRdb ran MiXCR on the 5' RACE reads and lists one entry per CDR3 protein. The sample holds about 230,000 distinct CDR3 sequences, around 6.7% seen once. The sample consisted of CD4+ T cells sorted from PBMCs, taken on the day of the yellow fever booster vaccination. These TCRs come from a man aged 25 to 40 who received the YFV17D yellow fever vaccine. The CDR3 runs from the conserved cysteine through the conserved F or W.

J gene: TRBJ1-1
V gene: TRBV20-1
CDR3 protein: CSARRPGALPDTEAFF

J gene: TRBJ2-3
V gene: TRBV20-1
CDR3 protein: CSAPSGGRAADTQYF

J gene: TRBJ2-7
V gene: TRBV5-1
CDR3 protein: CASKRDPGPYEQYF

J gene: TRBJ2-3
V gene: TRBV20-1
CDR3 protein: CSAGRTSGSRVTDTQYF

J gene: TRBJ2-7
V gene: TRBV5-1
CDR3 protein: CASSLEGDILYEQYF

J gene: TRBJ1-4
V gene: TRBV6-2/TRBV6-3
CDR3 protein: CASRQMGSGGREKLFF

J gene: TRBJ1-2
V gene: TRBV20-1
CDR3 protein: CSARPGQGGYGYTF

J gene: TRBJ2-7
V gene: TRBV18
CDR3 protein: CASSPKQDHEQYF

J gene: TRBJ1-2
V gene: TRBV7-3
CDR3 protein: CASSLTLSGEGYTF

J gene: TRBJ2-7
V gene: TRBV5-1
CDR3 protein: CASSSGAGASYEQYF

J gene: TRBJ2-7
V gene: TRBV29-1
CDR3 protein: CSVVVREKRGEQYF

J gene: TRBJ2-7
V gene: TRBV7-8
CDR3 protein: CASTSRADYEQYF

J gene: TRBJ2-3
V gene: TRBV20-1
CDR3 protein: CSAARDGGTDTQYF

J gene: TRBJ2-1
V gene: TRBV29-1
CDR3 protein: CSVRQGHEQFF

J gene: TRBJ2-5
V gene: TRBV20-1
CDR3 protein: CSAREPGGQDTQYF

J gene: TRBJ1-2
V gene: TRBV4-3
CDR3 protein: CASSQDMQGSNYGYTF

J gene: TRBJ2-5
V gene: TRBV7-2
CDR3 protein: CASSPTGPQETQYF

J gene: TRBJ2-5
V gene: TRBV5-1
CDR3 protein: CASSLGAGTGRETQYF

J gene: TRBJ2-3
V gene: TRBV11-2
CDR3 protein: CASRDSIAQYTQYF

J gene: TRBJ2-4
V gene: TRBV5-1
CDR3 protein: CASSDTINKNIQYF

J gene: TRBJ2-5
V gene: TRBV5-1
CDR3 protein: CASSLQSPEETQYF

J gene: TRBJ2-4
V gene: TRBV5-1
CDR3 protein: CASSSTGPPSKNIQYF

J gene: TRBJ1-5
V gene: TRBV5-1
CDR3 protein: CASSLDGREGEPQHF

J gene: TRBJ1-1
V gene: TRBV6-2/TRBV6-3
CDR3 protein: CASSYTGIGAAEAFF

J gene: TRBJ2-3
V gene: TRBV29-1
CDR3 protein: CSVNDPEKDTQYF

J gene: TRBJ1-1
V gene: TRBV12-3/TRBV12-4
CDR3 protein: CASSLLGGNTEAFF

J gene: TRBJ2-5
V gene: TRBV10-3
CDR3 protein: CAISSAQETQYF

J gene: TRBJ2-2
V gene: TRBV5-1
CDR3 protein: CASSLVGPNTGELFF

J gene: TRBJ2-3
V gene: TRBV28
CDR3 protein: CASSWLAGGETQYF

J gene: TRBJ1-5
V gene: TRBV10-2
CDR3 protein: CASSEGYQPQHF

J gene: TRBJ2-7
V gene: TRBV7-2
CDR3 protein: CASSLQTSGFGEQYF